The 32 T cell receptor beta chains presented below share a single source sample, sequenced in a study of shared clonotypes between healthy human individuals. Profiling relied on immunoSEQ multiplex PCR, and the TCRdb table lists in-frame clones only, not all of them. There are 2 million to 3 million clones in the sample; around 94% occur only once, and around 0.14% lies in the top ten. The sequencing input was naive CD4+ T cells sorted from blood. Subset given: CD45RA+ positively selected. Receptor source: a man in his late teens or twenties in good health.

The chain recombines TRBV15 with TRBJ2-2; D remains unclear. V lost 7 bases, J lost 8 bases, and 11 bases lay in between. Germline CDR1 reads LNHNV; CDR2 reads YYDKDF (reference sequence). CDR3 length equals 12 residues. Here the CDR3 DNA reads TGTGCCACCACCTTCGCTGGGGGGGAGCTGTTTTTT. It translates to CATTFAGGELFF.

About this clone itself: This sample includes further DNA sequences coding for the same CDR3. The V and J genes are TRBV5-4 and TRBJ1-5, with unresolved D. Germline V gene sequence: CDR1 SGHNT, CDR2 YYREEE (reference sequence). The CDR3 has 12 residues. Trimming shortened V by 4 bases and J by 3 bases, and 5 bases separated the two germline ends. This chain's CDR3 is CASSQDNQPQHF. CDR3 coding DNA: TGTGCCAGCAGCCAAGACAATCAGCCCCAGCATTTT.

CDR3 sequence (DNA): TGTGCCAGCAGCTTTGAAAGGCTAGCGGGGTTGAGCTCCTACAATGAGCAGTTCTTC. Protein product: CASSFERLAGLSSYNEQFF. The V and J genes are TRBV5-6 and TRBJ2-1; TRBD2 matches 9 bases. This CDR3 region has 19 residues. V lost 2 bases and J lost 0; bases outside the gene matches: 12. Per the germline V gene, CDR1 is SGHDT and CDR2 is YYEEEE.

The chain joins TRBV25-1 to TRBJ2-5; a weak D match, TRBD2 (6 bases). Germline assignment: CDR1 MGHDK and CDR2 SYGVNS. V lost 1 base, J lost 1 base, and 13 bases lay in between. The CDR3 contains 16 residues. The CDR3 nucleotides read TGTGCCAGCAGTGAATTTTTGGGAGGCCCCCAAGAGACCCAGTACTTC. It codes for CASSEFLGGPQETQYF.

The CDR3 sequence is CASLANRGGTEAFF. CDR3 DNA sequence: TGTGCCAGCCTTGCAAACAGGGGAGGGACTGAAGCTTTCTTT. This chain uses TRBV27 with TRBJ1-1, with 7 bases lining up with TRBD1. CDR1 and CDR2 from the germline V gene are MNHEY and SMNVEV (reference sequence). This CDR3 has 14 amino acids. The V and J ends lost 8 bases and 5 bases, in that order; junction bases with no gene match: 11.

This clone was observed a single time. V is TRBV5-4 and J is TRBJ2-1, with 10 bases fitting TRBD2. From germline, CDR1 is SGHNT and CDR2 YYREEE (reference sequence). CDR3 length: 15 residues. The V gene end was trimmed by 3 bases and the J gene end by 4 bases; junction bases not matched to a gene: 4. For the CDR3, the DNA is TGTGCCAGCAGCTCCCAACTAGCGGGGTACAATGAGCAGTTCTTC. Translated: CASSSQLAGYNEQFF.

The chain combines TRBV29-1 with TRBJ1-1; D possibly corresponds to TRBD1 (5 bases). Germline V CDR1 and CDR2: SQVTM, ANQGSEA. The CDR3 has 17 amino acids. V was shortened by 6 bases and J by 5 bases, with 28 bases between the two germline ends. DNA for the CDR3: TGCAGCGTCGAACTTCCCCCCAGGGTTATGGAACGGACTGAAGCTTTCTTT. Translation: CSVELPPRVMERTEAFF. Drawing the rest from reference TRBV29-1 and TRBJ1-1, the complete variable domain is SAVISQKPSRDICQRGTSLTIQCQVDSQVTMMFWYRQQPGQSLTLIATANQGSEATYESGFVIDKFPISRPNLTFSTLTVSNMSPEDSSIYLCSVELPPRVMERTEAFFGQGTRLTVV.

V is TRBV7-2 and J is TRBJ1-6; no clear D gene. The V and J ends lost 5 bases and 7 bases respectively, with 15 bases between them. The CDR3 extends over 15 amino acids. Germline V lookup: CDR1 SGHTA, CDR2 FQGNSA. CDR3 DNA sequence: TGTGCCAGCAGCCTCCTAGGAATCCAGAATTCACCCCTCCACTTT. This codes for CASSLLGIQNSPLHF.

The rearrangement links TRBV6-1 to TRBJ1-2; 9 bases are shared with TRBD1. The germline CDR1 and CDR2 sequences are MNHNS and SASEGT. The CDR3 is 16 residues long. V gave up 1 base and J gave up 5 bases; unmatched junction bases: 8. The DNA for the CDR3 is TGTGCCAGCAGTGAAGGGGACAGGGTGCGGGGTTATGGCTACACCTTC. Amino acid sequence: CASSEGDRVRGYGYTF.

The chain joins TRBV29-1 to TRBJ1-2; D gene unclear. The germline V and J ends were trimmed by 4 bases and 4 bases, with 10 bases remaining between them. Germline V CDR1 and CDR2: SQVTM, ANQGSEA. The CDR3 covers 12 residues. CDR3 nucleotide sequence: TGCAGCGTTGCGGAGCCTGGCTATGGCTACACCTTC. Protein product: CSVAEPGYGYTF.

This clone was detected only once. The chain recombines TRBV30 with TRBJ2-3, with TRBD2 identical over 8 bases. This CDR3 comprises 14 residues. Germline CDR1 is GTSNPN and CDR2 is SVGIG (reference sequence). V lost 5 bases to trimming and J lost 3 bases; unmatched junction nucleotides: 7. The CDR3 coding sequence is TGTGCCTGGGGGGGACTAGTTGGAACAGATACGCAGTATTTT. As protein: CAWGGLVGTDTQYF. Complete variable domain (other parts from reference TRBV30 and TRBJ2-3): SQTIHQWPATLVQPVGSPLSLECTVEGTSNPNLYWYRQAAGRGLQLLFYSVGIGQISSEVPQNLSASRPQDRQFILSSKKLLLSDSGFYLCAWGGLVGTDTQYFGPGTRLTVL.

The gene calls are TRBV6-4 and TRBJ1-6; 9 nucleotides align to TRBD1. The V segment lost 8 bases and the J segment 7 bases; nucleotides outside the gene matches: 3. This CDR3 comprises 13 residues. The germline CDR1 and CDR2 sequences are MRHNA and SNTAGT. CDR3 in amino acids: CASGGQGNSPLHF. The CDR3, as DNA: TGTGCCAGCGGGGGACAGGGCAATTCACCCCTCCACTTT.

The V call is TRBV4-2, the J call TRBJ1-4; D gene ambiguous. The CDR3 length is 16 residues. V was shortened by 0 bases and J by 0 bases, with 8 bases between the two germline ends. The germline V gene has CDR1 LGHNA and CDR2 YNFKEQ. The CDR3: CASSQDPIATNEKLFF. The DNA for the CDR3 is TGTGCCAGCAGCCAAGACCCAATTGCAACTAATGAAAAACTGTTTTTT.

V gene TRBV19 combines with J gene TRBJ1-5, with 7 bases identical to TRBD1. Germline lookup yields CDR1 LNHDA and CDR2 SQIVND (reference sequence). The CDR3 is 15 residues long. V gave up 3 bases and J gave up 3 bases; unmatched junction bases: 5. The CDR3 loop is CASSIGQVPNQPQHF. The CDR3 nucleotides read TGTGCCAGTAGTATTGGACAGGTTCCCAATCAGCCCCAGCATTTT.

On this clone itself: Additional DNA sequences in this sample encode the identical CDR3. The rearrangement links TRBV5-1 to TRBJ1-3, with D perhaps TRBD1 (5 bases). V lost 0 bases and J 4 bases, leaving 11 bases between the germline ends. This CDR3 has 15 amino acids. In germline, CDR1 is SGHRS, CDR2 YFSETQ. The CDR3, as DNA: TGCGCCAGCAGCTTGGTTGCCGGGGCCGGAAACACCATATATTTT. Encoded protein: CASSLVAGAGNTIYF. The complete variable domain, with remaining parts taken from reference TRBV5-1 and TRBJ1-3, reads KAGVTQTPRYLIKTRGQQVTLSCSPISGHRSVSWYQQTPGQGLQFLFEYFSETQRNKGNFPGRFSGRQFSNSRSEMNVSTLELGDSALYLCASSLVAGAGNTIYFGEGSWLTVV.

In this sample, this clone turned up once. This chain connects TRBV19 to TRBJ1-5, with 7 bases lining up with TRBD1. Germline CDR1 LNHDA, CDR2 SQIVND (reference sequence). V dropped 5 bases and J dropped 10; count of bases not matched to a gene: 14. The CDR3 consists of 15 residues. The CDR3 nucleotides are TGTGCCAGTAGTTCCCAGGGGGGGACGGGAGTTCCCCAGCATTTT. This sequence encodes CASSSQGGTGVPQHF.

The chain carries TRBV6-6 and TRBJ2-4, with D maybe TRBD2 (6 bases). There are 12 residues in the CDR3. From germline, CDR1 is MNHNY and CDR2 SVGAGI (reference sequence). V lost 6 bases and J lost 15, with 18 bases in between. CDR3 sequence: CASRASSGDWYF. The DNA for the CDR3 is TGTGCCAGCAGGGCTTCGTCGGGGGATTGGTACTTC.

The CDR3 protein is CASSLDPGGGTEAFF. The CDR3 coding sequence is TGTGCCAGCAGCTTAGACCCAGGGGGCGGCACTGAAGCTTTCTTT. V is TRBV11-2 and J is TRBJ1-1; 8 positions agree with TRBD1. The trim removed 0 bases at V and 4 bases at J, leaving 4 bases unmatched. Germline-derived CDR1 and CDR2 are SGHAT and FQNNGV. CDR3 size: 15 residues. Drawing the rest from reference TRBV11-2 and TRBJ1-1, the complete variable domain is EAGVAQSPRYKIIEKRQSVAFWCNPISGHATLYWYQQILGQGPKLLIQFQNNGVVDDSQLPKDRFSAERLKGVDSTLKIQPAKLEDSAVYLCASSLDPGGGTEAFFGQGTRLTVV.

This clone was observed a few times. The V call is TRBV7-9, the J call TRBJ1-4; no clear D. V was cut by 4 bases and J by 8 bases, with 8 bases left in between. The CDR3 runs to 12 residues. CDR1 and CDR2 (germline): SEHNR, FQNEAQ (reference sequence). CDR3 protein: CASSWALEKLFF. CDR3 DNA: TGTGCCAGCAGCTGGGCGTTGGAAAAACTGTTTTTT.

The chain uses TRBV11-2 and TRBJ2-1, with a weak D call TRBD2 (5 bases). CDR3 length equals 14 residues. Germline V lookup: CDR1 SGHAT, CDR2 FQNNGV. The V gene lost 3 bases and the J gene lost 2 bases, with 8 bases spanning the gap. The CDR3 bases are TGTGCCAGCAGCTTCGGGAAAGCCTACAATGAGCAGTTCTTC. The encoded protein is CASSFGKAYNEQFF.

A word on this clone: The junction departs from the called germline gene at one end, perhaps through a read error. The rearrangement links TRBV7-7 to TRBJ2-1, with TRBD2 identical over 9 bases. The CDR3 is 15 residues long. CDR1 is SSHAT and CDR2 is FNYEAQ in the germline V gene (reference sequence). CDR3 amino acids: CASSPTSGPLNEQFF. The CDR3 DNA follows: TGTGCTAGCAGCCCGACTAGCGGCCCTCTCAATGAGCAGTTCTTC.

The V and J genes are TRBV7-6 and TRBJ2-2; no definite D call. Trimming cost V 0 bases and J 5 bases, with 7 bases left between them. Germline lookup yields CDR1 SGHVS and CDR2 FNYEAQ. This CDR3 has 14 amino acids. This chain's CDR3 is CASSLARQTGELFF. For the CDR3, the DNA is TGTGCCAGCAGCTTAGCCCGCCAGACCGGGGAGCTGTTTTTT.

The chain recombines TRBV19 with TRBJ2-4; perhaps TRBD1 as D (6 bases). V was trimmed by 4 bases and J by 4 bases, leaving 14 bases between them. CDR1 and CDR2 (germline): LNHDA, SQIVND (reference sequence). The CDR3 covers 15 residues. CDR3 sequence reads: CASSSPGASKNIQYF. For the CDR3, the DNA is TGTGCCAGTAGTAGCCCAGGGGCCTCTAAAAACATTCAGTACTTC.

The chain uses TRBV27 and TRBJ2-1; the D gene is possibly TRBD2 (6 bases). Germline V gives CDR1 MNHEY, CDR2 SMNVEV (reference sequence). CDR3 length equals 14 residues. V shed 1 base and J shed 10 bases, with 14 bases lying between them. CDR3 in amino acids: CASSLWDSPGEQFF. Here the CDR3 DNA reads TGTGCCAGCAGTTTATGGGACTCCCCAGGGGAGCAGTTCTTC.

This chain links TRBV5-5 with TRBJ2-7; TRBD1 matches at 7 bases. Per the germline V gene, CDR1 is SGHKS and CDR2 is YYEKEE (reference sequence). The CDR3 contains 15 residues. V gave up 0 bases and J gave up 2 bases; unmatched junction bases: 5. CDR3 amino acids: CASSLATGDTYEQYF. The DNA of the CDR3 is TGTGCCAGCAGCTTGGCCACAGGGGACACCTACGAGCAGTACTTC.

The J gene is TRBJ2-2, the V gene TRBV5-6, with D tentatively TRBD2 (7 bases). The CDR3 spans 16 residues. V was trimmed by 0 bases and J by 5 bases, leaving 14 bases between them. Germline V gene data show CDR1 as SGHDT and CDR2 as YYEEEE. In DNA form, the CDR3 reads TGTGCCAGCAGCTTGGACGCGGGGGCTCTAACCGGGGAGCTGTTTTTT. Translating it yields CASSLDAGALTGELFF.

This clone was detected once. This rearrangement joins TRBV30 to TRBJ1-1, with D tentatively TRBD1 (5 bases). The length of the CDR3 is 15 residues. V lost 0 bases and J lost 5, with 16 bases in between. Looked up from germline, CDR1 is GTSNPN and CDR2 is SVGIG (reference sequence). The CDR3 loop reads CAWSVMGGFGTEAFF. The CDR3 bases are TGTGCCTGGAGTGTAATGGGGGGTTTTGGGACTGAAGCTTTCTTT.

V and J are TRBV7-2 and TRBJ2-5; possible D gene TRBD2, 6 bases. V was shortened by 3 bases and J by 4 bases, with 15 bases between the two germline ends. In germline, CDR1 is SGHTA, CDR2 FQGNSA. CDR3 length: 15 amino acids. The CDR3 DNA is TGTGCCAGCAGCTTGCTCGGGGGTATCGGAGAGACCCAGTACTTC. Protein product: CASSLLGGIGETQYF.

The chain is built from TRBV4-3 and TRBJ2-7, with TRBD2 matching 12 bases. V shed 3 bases, J shed 7 bases, and the junction held 7 bases outside the gene matches. Germline CDR1 reads LGHNA; CDR2 reads YSLEER. CDR3 length: 15 residues. CDR3 residues: CASSQGLAGLGEQYF. The CDR3, as DNA: TGCGCCAGCAGCCAGGGACTAGCGGGTCTGGGAGAGCAGTACTTC.

About this clone: This specimen includes other DNA sequences encoding the same CDR3. The chain carries TRBV28 and TRBJ1-5; no firm D call. Per the germline V gene, CDR1 is MDHEN and CDR2 is SYDVKM. This CDR3 has 12 amino acids. The V and J ends lost 2 bases and 6 bases respectively, with 5 bases between them. CDR3 sequence reads: CASSLGGQPQHF. CDR3 in DNA: TGTGCCAGCAGTTTAGGAGGTCAGCCCCAGCATTTT.

The chain recombines TRBV10-2 with TRBJ2-5; TRBD2 might be the D (5 bases). V lost 0 bases, J lost 4 bases, and 12 bases lay in between. CDR3 size: 15 residues. Per the germline V gene, CDR1 is WSHSY and CDR2 is SAAADI. CDR3 protein: CASSESWASLETQYF. CDR3 sequence (DNA): TGCGCCAGCAGTGAGTCGTGGGCTAGCTTAGAGACCCAGTACTTC.

The rearrangement uses TRBV18 and TRBJ2-7; TRBD1 matches at 9 bases. The CDR3 consists of 15 residues. Trimming took 3 bases from V and 0 from J; bases not matched to a gene: 3. Germline V gives CDR1 KGHSH, CDR2 LQKENI. The CDR3 loop reads CASSPGQGHSYEQYF. CDR3 DNA sequence: TGTGCCAGCTCACCGGGACAGGGCCACTCCTACGAGCAGTACTTC. The full variable domain, its missing parts supplied by reference TRBV18 and TRBJ2-7, is NAGVMQNPRHLVRRRGQEARLRCSPMKGHSHVYWYRQLPEEGLKFMVYLQKENIIDESGMPKERFSAEFPKEGPSILRIQQVVRGDSAAYFCASSPGQGHSYEQYFGPGTRLTVT.